The 32 T cell receptor beta chains reported below all come from one sample, sequenced in a study of T cells in Graves' hyperthyroidism and ophthalmopathy. From RNA transcripts, TCR beta CDR3 regions were amplified. In the first-round RT-PCR of the TCR CDR3, the HTBI primer set was used. TCRdb re-analysed the multiplex PCR reads in MiXCR, keeping a single row per CDR3 protein. In the table there are roughly 350,000 distinct CDR3 sequences, around 13% of which are singletons. The sequencing input was blood. These receptors all stem from a woman between 35 and 50 years old with Graves' ophthalmopathy.

This clonotype was counted at least ten times. The chain is built from TRBV6-1 and TRBJ1-5, with D unresolved. The V end was cut by 6 bases, the J end by 1 base, with 4 bases between. This CDR3 comprises 12 residues. Germline V CDR1 and CDR2: MNHNS, SASEGT. The CDR3: CASSRSNQPQHF. The CDR3 DNA reads TGTGCCAGCAGCAGAAGCAATCAGCCCCAGCATTTT.

Many counts were recorded for this clonotype. J is TRBJ2-1 and V is TRBV6-2 or TRBV6-3; 11 nucleotides match TRBD2. The CDR3 covers 17 residues. V shed 6 bases, J shed 4 bases, and the junction held 11 bases outside the gene matches. Per the germline V gene, CDR1 is MNHEY and CDR2 is SVGEGT. The chain's CDR3 is CASRGTSGYPRYNEQFF. Here the CDR3 DNA reads TGTGCCAGCAGGGGGACTAGCGGATATCCCCGTTACAATGAGCAGTTCTTC.

In its sample, this clonotype was seen many times. As DNA, the CDR3 is TGTGCCAGCAGTTACCAAGACAGGGGGCGAAACTACACCTTC. It translates to CASSYQDRGRNYTF. This chain connects TRBV6-6 to TRBJ1-2; TRBD1 aligns across 10 bases. Trimming at V came to 2 bases and at J to 10 bases, leaving 7 bases not matched to a gene. This CDR3 spans 14 amino acids. Per germline, CDR1 MNHNY and CDR2 SVGAGI (reference sequence).

This clonotype was recorded many times. This chain connects TRBV20-1 to TRBJ1-1, with D maybe TRBD1 (5 bases). The V end lost 6 bases, the J end lost 4 bases, and 18 bases lay between the germline ends. The CDR3 loop spans 14 amino acids. The germline V gene encodes CDR1 DFQATT and CDR2 SNEGSKA (reference sequence). CDR3 region: CSAPGPRRSTEAFF. The CDR3 DNA sequence: TGCAGTGCCCCGGGGCCCCGGAGGAGCACTGAAGCTTTCTTT.

Here the CDR3 reads CATSRDSPRRQDTQYF. Here the CDR3 DNA reads TGTGCCACCAGCAGAGATAGTCCGAGGAGGCAGGATACGCAGTATTTT. The rearrangement links TRBV15 to TRBJ2-3, with D possibly matching TRBD2 (5 bases). The CDR3 covers 16 residues. Trimming shortened V by 0 bases and J by 6 bases, and 16 bases separated the two germline ends. Germline V gives CDR1 LNHNV, CDR2 YYDKDF (reference sequence).

This clonotype was seen many times. The gene calls are TRBV10-3 and TRBJ2-1; 12 bases are shared with TRBD2. Looked up from germline, CDR1 is ENHRY and CDR2 is SYGVKD. CDR3 size: 14 residues. With 5 bases clipped from V and 8 bases from J, the junction kept 4 bases outside the gene matches. The CDR3 spells CAISWTSGADEQFF. The CDR3, as DNA: TGTGCCATCAGTTGGACTAGCGGGGCGGATGAGCAGTTCTTC.

Only a few counts were recorded for this clonotype. This chain links TRBV7-8 with TRBJ2-2, with D possibly being TRBD1 or TRBD2 (7 bases each). Germline assignment: CDR1 SGHVS and CDR2 FQNEAQ. The CDR3 contains 14 residues. Trimming pared 5 bases from V and 7 bases from J, leaving 14 bases between. The CDR3 spells CASSGGGGSGELFF. CDR3 in DNA: TGTGCCAGCAGCGGGGGAGGGGGCAGCGGGGAGCTGTTTTTT.

This clonotype was counted at least ten times. V usage is TRBV20-1 and J usage is TRBJ2-1, with 9 bases fitting TRBD2. CDR1 and CDR2 (germline): DFQATT, SNEGSKA (reference sequence). The CDR3 loop spans 16 amino acids. After removal of 1 base from V and 4 bases from J, the junction contained 8 bases not matched to a gene. The CDR3 reads CSARVGTSREYNEQFF. DNA of the CDR3: TGCAGTGCTAGAGTCGGGACTAGCCGGGAGTACAATGAGCAGTTCTTC.

This chain connects TRBV24-1 to TRBJ2-2, with D unclear. CDR1 is KGHDR and CDR2 is SFDVKD in the germline V gene. The CDR3 spans 18 residues. V was pared by 2 bases and J by 7 bases, with 22 bases between. The CDR3 region is CATSDYLTSDPVDGELFF. In DNA form, the CDR3 reads TGTGCCACCAGTGATTACCTCACGTCTGACCCAGTTGACGGGGAGCTGTTTTTT.

This clonotype came up many times. The rearrangement joins TRBV7-2 to TRBJ2-1; D is possibly TRBD1 (5 bases). The germline V and J ends were trimmed by 1 base and 4 bases, with 11 bases remaining between them. Germline V gene sequence: CDR1 SGHTA, CDR2 FQGNSA. The CDR3 contains 15 residues. CDR3: CASSLVGQGYNEQFF. The CDR3 bases are TGTGCCAGCAGCTTAGTAGGGCAGGGTTACAATGAGCAGTTCTTC.

This clonotype has at least ten counts. The chain employs TRBV2 and TRBJ2-5; 11 nucleotides align to TRBD2. The CDR3 loop spans 16 amino acids. V lost 6 bases to trimming and J lost 5 bases; unmatched junction nucleotides: 11. Germline CDR1 reads SNHLY; CDR2 reads FYNNEI. The CDR3 DNA reads as TGTGCCAGCAGAAGGAGTAGCGGGGGGGGTAGGGAGACCCAGTACTTC. It is translated as CASRRSSGGGRETQYF.

About this clonotype itself: A much bigger clone sits one base away, suggesting this may be a read error. The chain is built from TRBV11-2 and TRBJ2-1; no clear D. In germline, CDR1 is SGHAT, CDR2 FQNNGV. The CDR3 spans 12 residues. CDR3 sequence: CASSLQNNEQLF. The DNA for the CDR3 is TGTGCCAGCAGCCTACAGAACAATGAGCAGCTCTTC.

The V call is TRBV18, the J call TRBJ1-3, with D perhaps matching TRBD1 (5 bases). Deletions cut 2 bases from V and 6 bases from J, with 14 bases between. Germline values: CDR1 KGHSH, CDR2 LQKENI. The CDR3 is 15 residues long. CDR3 sequence reads: CASSPSGTAKNTIYF. The CDR3 DNA reads TGTGCCAGCTCACCATCCGGGACGGCTAAAAACACCATATATTTT.

This clonotype was seen ten or more times. The rearrangement uses TRBV20-1 and TRBJ1-1, with D maybe TRBD1 (6 bases). CDR1 is DFQATT and CDR2 is SNEGSKA in the germline V gene (reference sequence). The CDR3 totals 12 residues. V lost 3 bases to trimming and J lost 5 bases, with 10 bases between them. The CDR3 loop reads CSASYRVTEAFF. In nucleotides, the CDR3 is TGCAGTGCTAGCTACAGGGTAACTGAAGCTTTCTTT.

The rearrangement uses TRBV11-2 and TRBJ1-1; D is ambiguous. Germline V CDR1 and CDR2: SGHAT, FQNNGV. CDR3 length: 13 residues. V gave up 3 bases and J gave up 7 bases, with 12 bases separating them. CDR3 amino acids: CASSFRINYEAFF. DNA for the CDR3: TGTGCCAGCAGCTTTCGGATAAATTATGAAGCTTTCTTT.

Details on this clonotype: Possible read error: a much larger clone is one base away. The chain couples TRBV25-1 to TRBJ2-3; a weak D match, TRBD2 (7 bases). In germline, CDR1 is MGHDK, CDR2 SYGVNS. The CDR3 totals 15 residues. CDR3 in DNA: TGTGCCAGCAAGGAGGGGGGGGATTACACAGTTACGCAGTATTTT. It yields the protein CASKEGGDYTVTQYF.

This clonotype was observed at least ten times. This chain links TRBV12-3 or TRBV12-4 with TRBJ1-1; 10 bases agree with TRBD1. This CDR3 is built from 13 residues. Trimming took 7 bases from V and 4 from J; bases not matched to a gene: 3. The CDR3 DNA sequence: TGTGCCAGCACTCGGACAGGGGGCACTGAAGCTTTCTTT. Protein: CASTRTGGTEAFF.

This clonotype was seen at least ten times. This chain links TRBV7-2 with TRBJ2-2; 9 nucleotides match TRBD1. CDR1 SGHTA and CDR2 FQGNSA come from the germline V gene. The V segment lost 6 bases and the J segment 7 bases; nucleotides outside the gene matches: 6. The CDR3 length is 14 residues. The CDR3 spells CASRRDRVVGELFF. DNA for the CDR3: TGTGCCAGCAGACGGGACAGGGTTGTCGGGGAGCTGTTTTTT.

The chain recombines TRBV9 with TRBJ1-2; no clear D gene. From germline, CDR1 is SGDLS and CDR2 YYNGEE. This CDR3 has 15 amino acids. The germline V and J ends were trimmed by 0 bases and 4 bases, with 13 bases remaining between them. The CDR3 DNA reads as TGTGCCAGCAGCGTAGGGGGAATCCCGACCTATGGCTACACCTTC. Its protein is CASSVGGIPTYGYTF.

The V gene is TRBV2, the J gene TRBJ2-5; 7 bases agree with TRBD2. The CDR3 totals 15 residues. J was trimmed by 4 bases and V by 8 bases; bases with no gene match: 13. The V gene's germline CDR1 is SNHLY and CDR2 FYNNEI. CDR3 sequence: CASSISGANRETQYF. In DNA form, the CDR3 reads TGTGCCAGCTCAATCAGCGGGGCGAACCGAGAGACCCAGTACTTC.

This clonotype came up a few times. This chain connects TRBV29-1 to TRBJ1-1; D uncertain. Germline CDR1 and CDR2: SQVTM and ANQGSEA. CDR3 length: 11 amino acids. The V and J ends lost 4 bases and 8 bases respectively, with 11 bases between them. The CDR3 protein is CSVGDMREAFF. The CDR3 bases are TGCAGCGTTGGCGATATGAGAGAAGCTTTCTTT.

This clonotype has more than one count but fewer than ten. This chain connects TRBV3-1 to TRBJ1-6; possibly TRBD1 for D (5 bases). CDR3 length equals 15 residues. Per germline, CDR1 LGHDT and CDR2 YNNKEL (reference sequence). Trimming cost V 2 bases and J 3 bases, with 8 bases left between them. The CDR3 region is CASSQSRVYNSPLHF. CDR3 DNA sequence: TGTGCCAGCAGCCAATCCAGGGTCTATAATTCACCCCTCCACTTT.

The table lists this clonotype with many counts. The gene calls are TRBV11-2 and TRBJ1-3; no reliable D call. This CDR3 contains 15 residues. Germline V gene sequence: CDR1 SGHAT, CDR2 FQNNGV. V shed 3 bases and J shed 0 bases, with 9 bases lying between them. CDR3 residues: CASSFEAGSGNTIYF. For the CDR3, the DNA is TGTGCCAGCAGCTTCGAGGCGGGCTCTGGAAACACCATATATTTT.

This clonotype was recorded at least ten times. J is TRBJ2-5 and V is TRBV2; 9 nucleotides align to TRBD2. This CDR3 is 14 amino acids long. With V trimmed by 6 bases and J by 3 bases, 5 bases remained unmatched. Germline V gives CDR1 SNHLY, CDR2 FYNNEI. The DNA of the CDR3 is TGTGCCAGCAGCGGAATAGCGGGGGAAGAGACCCAGTACTTC. This gives the protein CASSGIAGEETQYF.

This clonotype has only a few counts. The chain recombines TRBV28 with TRBJ1-2, with 8 bases fitting TRBD1. With V trimmed by 6 bases and J by 3 bases, 9 bases remained unmatched. This CDR3 comprises 15 residues. Germline V CDR1 and CDR2: MDHEN, SYDVKM. CDR3: CASSWGTGNYYGYTF. In DNA, the CDR3 is TGTGCCAGCAGCTGGGGGACAGGCAACTACTATGGCTACACCTTC.

The V and J genes are TRBV30 and TRBJ2-7, with D possibly called TRBD1 or TRBD2 (5 bases each). Germline V gene data show CDR1 as GTSNPN and CDR2 as SVGIG (reference sequence). The V end lost 2 bases, the J end lost 5 bases, and 13 bases lay between the germline ends. The CDR3 length is 13 residues. The CDR3 here is CAWSLQGANEQYF. CDR3 bases: TGTGCCTGGAGTTTGCAGGGAGCGAACGAGCAGTACTTC.

This clonotype was found many times. The chain couples TRBV2 to TRBJ2-7, with D maybe TRBD1 (6 bases). Trimming shortened V by 5 bases and J by 5 bases, and 19 bases separated the two germline ends. The germline CDR1 and CDR2 sequences are SNHLY and FYNNEI. The CDR3 has 15 residues. The CDR3 region is CASSRLNRDGDEQYF. In nucleotides, the CDR3 is TGTGCCAGCAGTCGACTCAACAGGGACGGGGACGAGCAGTACTTC.

In its sample, this clonotype was seen many times. The rearrangement joins TRBV11-3 to TRBJ2-7; D possibly corresponds to TRBD2 (5 bases). CDR1 SGHNT and CDR2 YENEEA come from the germline V gene. Trimming took off 1 base at V and 0 bases at J, with 10 bases between the two ends. The CDR3 runs to 15 residues. The CDR3 DNA is TGTGCCAGCAGCTTAGGGACGGGGAACTCCTACGAGCAGTACTTC. It encodes CASSLGTGNSYEQYF.

The chain employs TRBV6-5 and TRBJ2-3; D is undetermined. In germline, CDR1 is MNHEY, CDR2 SVGAGI. V was shortened by 2 bases and J by 3 bases, with 9 bases between the two germline ends. CDR3 size: 14 residues. The CDR3 spells CASSYREATDTQYF. CDR3 nucleotide sequence: TGTGCCAGCAGTTACAGGGAAGCGACAGATACGCAGTATTTT.

The V call is TRBV7-6, the J call TRBJ1-1, with TRBD1 identical over 7 bases. CDR3 size: 13 residues. The trim removed 5 bases at V and 5 bases at J, leaving 5 bases unmatched. CDR1 is SGHVS and CDR2 is FNYEAQ in the germline V gene. The CDR3 reads CASSEGQLTEAFF. CDR3 in DNA: TGTGCCAGCAGCGAGGGACAGCTGACTGAAGCTTTCTTT.

The rearrangement uses TRBV29-1 and TRBJ1-1, with 9 bases aligning to TRBD1. The germline V gene encodes CDR1 SQVTM and CDR2 ANQGSEA. V lost 6 bases to trimming and J lost 8 bases; unmatched junction nucleotides: 4. CDR3 size: 11 residues. In DNA form, the CDR3 reads TGCAGCGTGGTACAGGGGGCAGAAGCTTTCTTT. Its protein is CSVVQGAEAFF.

The rearrangement uses TRBV3-1 and TRBJ2-2; D might be TRBD1 or TRBD2, each matching 5 bases. Germline V lookup: CDR1 LGHDT, CDR2 YNNKEL (reference sequence). The germline V and J ends were trimmed by 4 bases and 4 bases, with 7 bases remaining between them. The CDR3 contains 13 residues. CDR3 sequence (DNA): TGTGCCAGCAGCCGGGACCTCACCGGGGAGCTGTTTTTT. Translating gives CASSRDLTGELFF.